These 20 T cell receptor beta chains share one sample of origin, sequenced in a study of T-cell reconstitution after alpha-beta-depleted transplantation in children. TCRbeta library construction was performed incorporating unique molecular identifiers. TCRdb re-called the PCR reads with MiXCR, one entry per CDR3 protein. Of 44,000 or so distinct CDR3 sequences listed, around 8.8% are singletons. The material sequenced was PBMCs, mostly from graft donor cells, taken 60 days after TCRalphabeta/CD19-depleted stem cell transplant. The receptors here all came from a male patient between 2 and 10 years old who had a stem cell transplant for chronic granulomatous disease, so the T cells may come from the graft donor.

This clonotype is termed medium-sized. The chain combines TRBV4-2 with TRBJ2-7, with 7 bases identical to TRBD1. Germline CDR1 is LGHNA and CDR2 is YNFKEQ. V trimming: 1 base; J trimming: 1 base; junction bases outside the gene matches: 1. This CDR3 has 14 amino acids. CDR3 sequence (DNA): TGTGCCAGCAGCCAAGGGGGACAGTCCTACGAGCAGTACTTC. Translating it yields CASSQGGQSYEQYF.

This clonotype occurred many times. The rearrangement joins TRBV7-8 to TRBJ2-1; 8 bases are a match to TRBD2. Germline loops: CDR1 SGHVS, CDR2 FQNEAQ. Losses at the gene ends were 10 bases for V and 7 bases for J; bases not matched to a gene: 18. The CDR3 has 16 amino acids. The CDR3 DNA is TGTGCCACCAATAGACTGGGCGGGAGGCATGATAATGAGCAGTTCTTC. Residues: CATNRLGGRHDNEQFF.

This chain uses TRBV15 with TRBJ2-1, with 10 bases identical to TRBD2. The CDR3 is 17 amino acids. The V and J ends lost 1 base and 4 bases, in that order; junction bases with no gene match: 7. The germline V gene has CDR1 LNHNV and CDR2 YYDKDF (reference sequence). CDR3 coding DNA: TGTGCCACCAGCAGAGTTCGCGGAGCGGGAGGGTACAATGAGCAGTTCTTC. Amino acids: CATSRVRGAGGYNEQFF.

This clonotype occurred a few times. The chain couples TRBV3-1 to TRBJ2-5, with unresolved D. There are 16 residues in the CDR3. From germline, CDR1 is LGHDT and CDR2 YNNKEL (reference sequence). V was clipped by 4 bases and J by 5 bases, with 20 bases between them. CDR3 sequence: CASSPHPSRKRETQYF. The CDR3 DNA reads as TGTGCCAGCAGCCCCCACCCCTCTAGGAAGAGGGAGACCCAGTACTTC.

The sample holds many counts of this clonotype. The chain joins TRBV15 to TRBJ1-5; no definite D call. The V end was cut by 1 base, the J end by 5 bases, with 21 bases between. This CDR3 spans 18 amino acids. Germline loops: CDR1 LNHNV, CDR2 YYDKDF (reference sequence). CDR3 residues: CATSRGRGRSSQDQPQHF. CDR3 nucleotide sequence: TGTGCCACCAGCAGAGGTCGTGGCAGGAGTTCGCAAGATCAGCCCCAGCATTTT. The full variable domain, with the rest looked up from reference TRBV15 and TRBJ1-5, is DAMVIQNPRYQVTQFGKPVTLSCSQTLNHNVMYWYQQKSSQAPKLLFHYYDKDFNNEADTPDNFQSRRPNTSFCFLDIRSPGLGDTAMYLCATSRGRGRSSQDQPQHFGDGTRLSIL.

This clonotype was found a few times. The chain has TRBV11-2 and TRBJ2-7; 9 bases line up with TRBD1. The CDR3 consists of 14 residues. Losses at the gene ends were 4 bases for V and 3 bases for J; bases not matched to a gene: 4. Looked up from germline, CDR1 is SGHAT and CDR2 is FQNNGV. CDR3 region: CASSSRDRDYEQYF. Written as DNA, the CDR3 is TGTGCCAGCAGCTCCCGGGACAGGGACTACGAGCAGTACTTC.

This clonotype turned up a few times. The J gene is TRBJ2-5, the V gene TRBV7-6; D could derive from TRBD1 or TRBD2 (5 bases each). Trimming took 5 bases from V and 2 from J, leaving 9 bases between them. The CDR3 runs 13 residues. Germline loops: CDR1 SGHVS, CDR2 FNYEAQ. CDR3 in DNA: TGTGCCAGCAGCATGGGACGGCAAGAGACCCAGTACTTC. It codes for CASSMGRQETQYF.

This clonotype was picked up many times. The chain employs TRBV20-1 and TRBJ2-7; D is ambiguous. The CDR3 runs 11 residues. The V gene's germline CDR1 is DFQATT and CDR2 SNEGSKA (reference sequence). The V gene lost 1 base and the J gene lost 3 bases, with 4 bases spanning the gap. CDR3: CSARGDYEQYF. CDR3 bases: TGCAGTGCTAGAGGGGACTACGAGCAGTACTTC.

The V and J genes are TRBV20-1 and TRBJ2-7, with D possibly being TRBD1 (5 bases). Germline V CDR1 and CDR2: DFQATT, SNEGSKA (reference sequence). The CDR3 extends over 14 amino acids. V gave up 3 bases and J gave up 2 bases, with 14 bases separating them. CDR3 nucleotides: TGCAGTGCTAGGGGGCTAGTTCTACCCTACGAGCAGTACTTC. This encodes CSARGLVLPYEQYF.

This clonotype was recorded at least ten times. This chain links TRBV5-1 with TRBJ2-7; 9 positions match TRBD1. After removal of 5 bases from V and 6 bases from J, the junction contained 6 bases not matched to a gene. The germline V gene encodes CDR1 SGHRS and CDR2 YFSETQ. The CDR3 is made up of 13 amino acids. The chain's CDR3 is CASRGGQGSEQYF. The CDR3 DNA is TGCGCCAGCAGAGGTGGACAGGGGAGCGAGCAGTACTTC.

This clonotype was seen repeatedly, ten times or more. The rearrangement uses TRBV20-1 and TRBJ2-5; TRBD2 matches at 12 bases. The CDR3 sequence is 15 residues long. The germline gives CDR1 DFQATT, CDR2 SNEGSKA (reference sequence). Germline trimming cut 3 bases from V and 4 bases from J; bases unmatched to any gene: 6. CDR3 amino acids: CSASPSGRESETQYF. CDR3 nucleotides: TGCAGTGCTAGCCCTAGCGGGAGGGAATCAGAGACCCAGTACTTC.

Concerning this clonotype: A much larger clone sits a single nucleotide away, making a read error possible. The J gene is TRBJ2-1, the V gene TRBV12-3 or TRBV12-4; D gene unclear. The CDR3 length is 14 residues. Trimming removed 7 bases at V and 0 bases at J, with 10 bases between. The CDR3: CASIKVSSYNEQFF. As DNA, the CDR3 is TGTGCCAGCATCAAAGTCAGCTCCTACAATGAGCAGTTCTTC.

This clonotype was detected ten times or more. This chain joins TRBV20-1 and TRBJ2-5, with D maybe TRBD1 (5 bases). With 5 bases removed from V and 5 bases from J, the gap between germline ends came to 15 bases. The CDR3 is made up of 13 amino acids. Germline values: CDR1 DFQATT, CDR2 SNEGSKA (reference sequence). CDR3 region: CSAPTGRQETQYF. The DNA of the CDR3 is TGCAGTGCTCCCACAGGACGTCAGGAGACCCAGTACTTC.

This clonotype appeared many times. The chain is built from TRBV4-1 and TRBJ2-7, with a weak D call TRBD2 (5 bases). CDR3 length: 16 amino acids. Trimming shortened V by 4 bases and J by 4 bases, and 20 bases separated the two germline ends. From germline, CDR1 is MGHRA and CDR2 YSYEKL. CDR3 protein: CASSPSLTGLSYEQYF. CDR3 nucleotide sequence: TGCGCCAGCAGCCCGTCCCTCACCGGACTTTCTTACGAGCAGTACTTC.

This clonotype occurred many times. The chain combines TRBV5-1 with TRBJ2-7; 7 bases map to TRBD1. There are 16 residues in the CDR3. Germline assignment: CDR1 SGHRS and CDR2 YFSETQ. CDR3 loop: CAILLTRQGTSYEQYF. In DNA form, the CDR3 reads TGCGCAATCCTACTGACCCGACAGGGCACGTCCTACGAGCAGTACTTC.

This clonotype was found many times. The genes are TRBV6-5 and TRBJ2-7; the match to TRBD2 covers 11 bases. Trimming at V came to 2 bases and at J to 5 bases, leaving 11 bases not matched to a gene. This CDR3 is 17 amino acids long. Germline V gene data show CDR1 as MNHEY and CDR2 as SVGAGI. The CDR3 nucleotides read TGTGCCAGCAGTTACCCCCCCACTAGCGGGAGAAGCAACGAGCAGTACTTC. The encoded protein is CASSYPPTSGRSNEQYF.

The genes are TRBV7-3 and TRBJ2-3; 9 bases match TRBD1. Germline-derived CDR1 and CDR2 are SGHTA and FQGTGA. Unmatched junction bases numbered 12, after V lost 4 bases and J lost 1 base. This CDR3 spans 18 amino acids. The CDR3: CASSSKTGQGGGTDTQYF. Written as DNA, the CDR3 is TGTGCCAGCAGCTCAAAAACGGGACAGGGAGGCGGCACAGATACGCAGTATTTT.

This clonotype was picked up a small number of times. The chain couples TRBV2 to TRBJ2-7; D uncertain. This CDR3 region has 12 residues. V was trimmed by 6 bases and J by 6 bases, leaving 12 bases between them. Germline-derived CDR1 and CDR2 are SNHLY and FYNNEI. The CDR3 reads CASRTPGGEQYF. CDR3 in DNA: TGTGCCAGCAGAACACCCGGTGGCGAGCAGTACTTC.

In its sample, this clonotype was seen many times. The chain carries TRBV6-5 and TRBJ2-1; 7 bases map to TRBD2. Germline CDR1 is MNHEY and CDR2 is SVGAGI. J was trimmed by 9 bases and V by 0 bases; bases with no gene match: 8. CDR3 length equals 15 residues. This CDR3 reads CASSYSWGGPVEQFF. CDR3 in DNA: TGTGCCAGCAGTTACTCGTGGGGAGGGCCCGTTGAGCAGTTCTTC.

In its sample, this clonotype was seen many times. V and J are TRBV3-1 and TRBJ2-4, with a possible D match to TRBD1 (6 bases). Germline CDR1 reads LGHDT; CDR2 reads YNNKEL (reference sequence). V gave up 5 bases and J gave up 3 bases, with 11 bases separating them. This CDR3 region has 14 residues. CDR3 region: CASSTPGVKNIQYF. CDR3 coding DNA: TGTGCCAGCAGCACGCCAGGGGTCAAAAACATTCAGTACTTC.